The 8 T cell receptor beta chains reported below all come from one sample, sequenced in a study of blood T cells in healthy people across ages. Through a sample-barcoded 5' primer and a J-beta primer mix, a second PCR was run for roughly 6 to 11 cycles. TCRdb used MiXCR to reprocess the 5' RACE reads, holding one entry per CDR3 protein. This table has about 640,000 distinct CDR3 sequences, roughly 53% appearing once. The sequenced sample consisted of blood. These receptors were collected from a man in his sixties in good health.

This clonotype has only one observation. The CDR3: CASSRVPGSQETQYF. DNA of the CDR3: TGTGCCAGCAGCCGCGTTCCGGGGTCACAAGAGACCCAGTACTTC. V usage is TRBV5-4 and J usage is TRBJ2-7; D may be TRBD2 (5 bases). Judging by the DNA end, TRBJ2-5 fits better; the J call may be wrong. In germline, CDR1 is SGHNT, CDR2 YYREEE (reference sequence). The CDR3 length is 15 residues.

The rearrangement joins TRBV7-2 to TRBJ2-1, with TRBD1 matching over 8 bases. Unmatched junction bases numbered 7, after V lost 5 bases and J lost 7 bases. In germline, CDR1 is SGHTA, CDR2 FQGNSA. The CDR3 loop spans 14 amino acids. The CDR3 DNA reads as TGTGCCAGCAGCAATCGACAGGGGAGGAATGAGCAGTTCTTC. Its translation is CASSNRQGRNEQFF.

V gene TRBV4-1 combines with J gene TRBJ2-6; D gene uncertain. V was trimmed by 4 bases and J by 0 bases, leaving 10 bases between them. The germline CDR1 and CDR2 sequences are MGHRA and YSYEKL. The CDR3 loop spans 16 amino acids. DNA for the CDR3: TGCGCCAGCAGCCGACCCATAGCCTCTGGGGCCAACGTCCTGACTTTC. As protein: CASSRPIASGANVLTF.

In regard to this clonotype: At one boundary the junction diverges from the germline segment, which might be a read error. The gene calls are TRBV3-1 and TRBJ1-4; no firm D call. The germline gives CDR1 LGHDT, CDR2 YNNKEL (reference sequence). The CDR3 totals 13 residues. CDR3 region: CVSSQEGNEKLFF. The CDR3 nucleotides are TGTGTCAGCAGCCAAGAAGGAAATGAAAAACTGTTTTTT.

This chain uses TRBV10-3 with TRBJ2-3; D might be TRBD1 or TRBD2, each matching 5 bases. The CDR3 sequence is 14 residues long. Germline assignment: CDR1 ENHRY and CDR2 SYGVKD. With 8 bases removed from V and 5 bases from J, the gap between germline ends came to 17 bases. CDR3 in amino acids: CAILRGERGDTQYF. Written as DNA, the CDR3 is TGTGCCATCCTCCGAGGGGAACGTGGAGATACGCAGTATTTT.

This clonotype came up once. J is TRBJ2-3 and V is TRBV20-1; 9 bases align to TRBD2. Trimming took 6 bases from V and 0 from J; bases not matched to a gene: 7. The germline V gene encodes CDR1 DFQATT and CDR2 SNEGSKA (reference sequence). The CDR3 loop spans 15 amino acids. The CDR3 loop is CSAKKSGGSTDTQYF. For the CDR3, the DNA is TGCAGTGCGAAGAAGAGCGGGGGGAGCACAGATACGCAGTATTTT.

The V call is TRBV20-1, the J call TRBJ2-7, with D possibly matching TRBD1 (5 bases). The CDR3 runs 13 residues. The germline V gene encodes CDR1 DFQATT and CDR2 SNEGSKA (reference sequence). Trimming pared 1 base from V and 3 bases from J, leaving 10 bases between. The CDR3 protein is CSARAQVNYEQYF. The DNA of the CDR3 is TGCAGTGCTAGAGCACAGGTAAACTACGAGCAGTACTTC.

This chain joins TRBV6-6 and TRBJ2-3; 7 nucleotides line up with TRBD1. J was trimmed by 1 base and V by 2 bases; bases with no gene match: 6. The CDR3 is made up of 16 amino acids. Per the germline V gene, CDR1 is MNHNY and CDR2 is SVGAGI (reference sequence). The CDR3 bases are TGTGCCAGCAGTTACCCAGACAGGGCAGGCACAGATACGCAGTATTTT. As protein: CASSYPDRAGTDTQYF.